The subject of this entry is one T cell receptor (beta chain). Antigen unknown. The data were obtained in a study of CD8 T cells in ankylosing spondylitis. Broader study findings: Both synovial fluid and blood in reactive arthritis had previously been reported to carry some motif variants.

Quantitative barcoded 5'-RACE was used to prepare TCR beta libraries. Via MiXCR, TCRdb re-called the 5' RACE reads, giving one row per CDR3 protein. The top ten clones hold 4.3% of a sample with more than 150,000 distinct CDR3 sequences, around a sixth of them seen once. The CDR3 spans 17 residues. The trim removed 0 bases at V and 3 bases at J, leaving 5 bases unmatched. CDR1 and CDR2 from the germline V gene are DFQATT and SNEGSKA (reference sequence). This receptor was obtained from a male donor aged 10 to 35 with ankylosing spondylitis or in good health (not recorded which). The chain has TRBV20-1 and TRBJ2-3, with 14 bases identical to TRBD2. Sequenced: blood, either unsorted or a sorted T cell fraction (not recorded which). The CDR3, as DNA: TGCAGTGCTAGAGATGTGGGACTAGCGGGAGCAACAGATACGCAGTATTTT. Translated, it gives CSARDVGLAGATDTQYF.